This TCR beta chain was identified in a study of PD-1 blockade in classical Hodgkin lymphoma. Study-level results: Healthy donors reportedly exceeded newly diagnosed patients in baseline TCR diversity. TCR diversity rose significantly by C4D1 in CD4+ but not CD8+ cells.

The CDR3 length is 15 residues. The germline gives CDR1 WSHSY, CDR2 SAAADI. Trimming took 0 bases from V and 5 from J, leaving 13 bases between them. Every patient relapsed after autologous stem cell transplantation, and brentuximab vedotin exposure varied. A remark on this clone: The target antigen is unknown.

Assay: immunoSEQ multiplex PCR; the TCRdb copy retains only in-frame clones and omits some. The sample records 10,000 to 15,000 clones, 91% being singletons. The chain is built from TRBV10-2 and TRBJ2-5, with D maybe TRBD2 (5 bases). The sequences come from peripheral blood mononuclear cells (PBMCs), collected at baseline. The clonotype originates from a human donor with classical Hodgkin lymphoma. In nucleotides, the CDR3 is TGCGCCAGCAGTGAGTCCCGGGGTAGAGGGGAGACCCAGTACTTC. This sequence encodes CASSESRGRGETQYF.